This TCR beta chain was recorded in a study of early T cells in non-severe SARS-CoV-2 infection. Whole-study context: Sequencing used unsorted whole-blood bulk RNA, so chains lack pairing. Points from the study as a whole: VDJdb matching favored anti-spike CD8 responses, missing private and CD4 specificities.

Ten or more counts support this clonotype. Its antigen is undetermined. Individual cDNA molecules received unique molecular identifiers during library preparation. TCRdb re-called the 5' RACE reads with MiXCR, one entry per CDR3 protein. In the table there are approximately 65,000 distinct CDR3 sequences, 12% of which are singletons. V lost 3 bases and J 1 base, leaving 12 bases between the germline ends. This CDR3 has 15 residues. Source material: whole blood. The chain recombines TRBV12-3 or TRBV12-4 with TRBJ2-5; D possibly corresponds to TRBD1 (5 bases). This receptor was taken from an adult who was a healthcare worker with PCR-confirmed SARS-CoV-2 infection or an uninfected control (not recorded which). The CDR3 region has the DNA TGTGCCAGCAGTTTGTTTCAGGGCCGCCAAGAGACCCAGTACTTC. Protein sequence: CASSLFQGRQETQYF.